The T cell receptor beta chain described here comes from a study of CD8 T cells in Susac syndrome. Study-wide results and limits: Only a relatively small number of individuals were included in the TCR sequencing and HLA analysis.

The CDR3 is 12 residues long. The germline CDR1 and CDR2 sequences are MNHEY and SMNVEV (reference sequence). Trimming stripped 5 bases from V and 1 base from J, with 4 bases between. RNA, at roughly 0.45 to 1 ug, was reverse transcribed with random hexamers. With immunoSEQ multiplex PCR, TCR beta CDR3 was amplified across 54 Vbeta and 13 Jbeta. TCRdb reprocessed the immunoSEQ multiplex PCR reads with MiXCR, giving one entry per CDR3 protein. The sample includes about 90,000 distinct CDR3 sequences, 85% to 95% of them seen just once. This clonotype was observed a few times. Its matching antigen is unknown. Healthy donors, matched for age and sex, constituted the control group. Negative isolation was used for CD8+ and CD4+ T cells, and FACS enrichment was applied to TEMRA cells.

This sequence originates from a human donor in good health. Sequences were obtained from CD8+ T cells from PBMCs. The chain recombines TRBV27 with TRBJ2-3, with unresolved D. The CDR3 loop reads CASSPRTDTQYF. CDR3 nucleotide sequence: TGTGCCAGCAGTCCCCGCACAGATACGCAGTATTTT.